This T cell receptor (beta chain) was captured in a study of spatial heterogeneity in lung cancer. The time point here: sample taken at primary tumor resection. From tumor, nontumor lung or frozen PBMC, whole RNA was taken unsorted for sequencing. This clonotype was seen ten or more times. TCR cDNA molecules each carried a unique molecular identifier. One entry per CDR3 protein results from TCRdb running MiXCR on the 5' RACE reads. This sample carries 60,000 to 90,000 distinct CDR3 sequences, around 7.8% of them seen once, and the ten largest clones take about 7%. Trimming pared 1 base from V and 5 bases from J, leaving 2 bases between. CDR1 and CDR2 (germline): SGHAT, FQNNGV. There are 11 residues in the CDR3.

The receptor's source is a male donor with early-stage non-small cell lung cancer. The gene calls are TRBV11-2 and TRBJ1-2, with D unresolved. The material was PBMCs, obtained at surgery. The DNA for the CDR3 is TGTGCCAGCAGCTTAGGTTATGGCTACACCTTC. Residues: CASSLGYGYTF.